This record covers a single T cell receptor (beta chain). Its antigen is currently unknown. PBMCs were obtained from approximately 10 ml of fresh peripheral blood. V lost 2 bases, J lost 5 bases, and 7 bases lay in between. In germline, CDR1 is KGHSH, CDR2 LQKENI. The CDR3 consists of 12 residues. RNA transcripts were the source from which TCR beta CDR3 regions were amplified. The authors performed first-round RT-PCR with HTBI primers and then a second-round multiplex PCR. TCRdb reprocessed the multiplex PCR reads with MiXCR, giving one entry per CDR3 protein. Of about 480,000 distinct CDR3 sequences listed, about an eighth are singletons. This record comes from a study of Graves' ophthalmopathy and Graves' hyperthyroidism. Study context: Upon initial diagnosis and before any treatment, peripheral blood was collected.

Study-wide points: Ophthalmopathy progression was predicted by the model at 55% to 71% sensitivity and about 72% specificity. For separating ophthalmopathy from stable hyperthyroidism, a 13-signature model gave roughly 90% sensitivity and about 82% specificity.

The rearrangement links TRBV18 to TRBJ2-7; D unclear. This clonotype was sampled from a woman younger than 45 with Graves' ophthalmopathy. The material sequenced was blood. CDR3 region: CASSPSGNEQYF. CDR3 bases: TGTGCCAGCTCACCATCAGGTAACGAGCAGTACTTC.